The 24 T cell receptor beta chains given below trace back to one sample, sequenced in a study of cytomegalovirus exposure and HLA in healthy donors. A multiplex PCR was run with 60 Vbeta primers and 13 Jbeta primers. Measured with immunoSEQ multiplex PCR; TCRdb has only the in-frame clones, and not every one. In all, the sample yields under 65,000 clones. The sample was PBMCs. These receptor sequences come from a woman in her late teens or twenties in good health and CMV-seronegative.

The V gene is TRBV6-5, the J gene TRBJ1-1; 8 bases are shared with TRBD1. V shed 5 bases and J 1 base; nucleotides not matched to a gene: 3. The length of the CDR3 is 14 residues. Germline loops: CDR1 MNHEY, CDR2 SVGAGI. The CDR3 DNA follows: TGTGCCAGCAGTCCCGGGACAGGGAACACTGAAGCTTTCTTT. Translated: CASSPGTGNTEAFF.

The chain links TRBV13 to TRBJ2-1, with D tentatively TRBD2 (5 bases). The CDR3 is 15 amino acids. The V gene lost 6 bases and the J gene lost 4 bases, with 16 bases spanning the gap. Germline CDR1 is PRHDT and CDR2 is FYEKMQ (reference sequence). The CDR3 DNA follows: TGTGCCAGCAGTATCCGTGGGGAGTCATACAATGAGCAGTTCTTC. Residues: CASSIRGESYNEQFF.

The gene calls are TRBV30 and TRBJ2-6, with 8 bases aligning to TRBD1. From germline, CDR1 is GTSNPN and CDR2 SVGIG (reference sequence). The V and J ends lost 2 bases and 0 bases, in that order; junction bases with no gene match: 6. The CDR3 consists of 17 residues. Here the CDR3 DNA reads TGTGCCTGGAGTCGACAGGGGCACCTCTCTGGGGCCAACGTCCTGACTTTC. Its protein is CAWSRQGHLSGANVLTF.

CDR3 in amino acids: CASSPRSRETQYF. CDR3 sequence (DNA): TGTGCCAGCTCACCACGTAGCCGAGAGACCCAGTACTTC. The V and J genes are TRBV18 and TRBJ2-5, with D uncertain. V was clipped by 1 base and J by 4 bases, with 7 bases between them. The CDR3 length is 13 residues. Germline V CDR1 and CDR2: KGHSH, LQKENI.

The chain combines TRBV11-2 with TRBJ1-2, with D unclear. CDR3 length: 13 residues. Germline V gene data show CDR1 as SGHAT and CDR2 as FQNNGV. The ends were cut back, 5 bases at V and 4 bases at J, with 11 bases in the middle. CDR3 sequence reads: CASSASSGYGYTF. The CDR3 nucleotides are TGTGCCAGCAGCGCCTCGTCCGGCTATGGCTACACCTTC.

The chain links TRBV7-8 to TRBJ2-7; D is possibly TRBD2 (5 bases). Germline V CDR1 and CDR2: SGHVS, FQNEAQ. V was shortened by 0 bases and J by 2 bases, with 8 bases between the two germline ends. The CDR3 contains 14 residues. CDR3 nucleotides: TGTGCCAGCAGCTTAGCGGGAGCGACCTACGAGCAGTACTTC. This encodes CASSLAGATYEQYF.

The CDR3 here is CSVFRGTSYEQYF. CDR3 nucleotide sequence: TGCAGCGTTTTTAGGGGGACCTCCTACGAGCAGTACTTC. The chain employs TRBV29-1 and TRBJ2-7; perhaps TRBD1 as D (6 bases). The CDR3 is made up of 13 amino acids. V lost 5 bases, J lost 0 bases, and 11 bases lay in between. Germline CDR1 and CDR2: SQVTM and ANQGSEA.

The genes are TRBV29-1 and TRBJ1-3; 7 bases are a match to TRBD1. From germline, CDR1 is SQVTM and CDR2 ANQGSEA. This CDR3 is built from 13 residues. V lost 5 bases, J lost 0 bases, and 1 base stayed unmatched. DNA for the CDR3: TGCAGCGTTCGGACAGGCTCTGGAAACACCATATATTTT. As protein: CSVRTGSGNTIYF. Looking up the rest from reference TRBV29-1 and TRBJ1-3 gives the full variable domain: SAVISQKPSRDICQRGTSLTIQCQVDSQVTMMFWYRQQPGQSLTLIATANQGSEATYESGFVIDKFPISRPNLTFSTLTVSNMSPEDSSIYLCSVRTGSGNTIYFGEGSWLTVV.

V is TRBV29-1 and J is TRBJ1-2; possible D gene TRBD1, 5 bases. Germline V CDR1 and CDR2: SQVTM, ANQGSEA. The CDR3 extends over 11 amino acids. Trimming took 5 bases from V and 8 from J, leaving 12 bases between them. The CDR3 spells CSVPRVEGYTF. The CDR3 DNA sequence: TGCAGCGTTCCCAGGGTAGAGGGCTACACCTTC.

The rearrangement uses TRBV6-5 and TRBJ1-1; tentatively, D is TRBD1 (5 bases). V gave up 7 bases and J gave up 7 bases, with 10 bases separating them. The length of the CDR3 is 11 residues. Germline V gives CDR1 MNHEY, CDR2 SVGAGI. The CDR3 sequence is CASMNGGEAFF. CDR3 in DNA: TGTGCCAGCATGAACGGGGGTGAAGCTTTCTTT.

The V gene is TRBV12-5, the J gene TRBJ1-2; 7 bases fit TRBD1. This CDR3 comprises 14 residues. Losses at the gene ends were 0 bases for V and 10 bases for J; bases not matched to a gene: 8. Looked up from germline, CDR1 is LGHNT and CDR2 is FRNRAP. The CDR3 region has the DNA TGTGCTAGTGGTTTGGTTCTTACGGACAGGATCTACACCTTC. The encoded protein is CASGLVLTDRIYTF. The variable domain in full, completed from reference TRBV12-5 and TRBJ1-2, reads DARVTQTPRHKVTEMGQEVTMRCQPILGHNTVFWYRQTMMQGLELLAYFRNRAPLDDSGMPKDRFSAEMPDATLATLKIQPSEPRDSAVYFCASGLVLTDRIYTFGSGTRLTVV.

This clone is medium-sized (0.01 to 0.1%) by frequency. The chain couples TRBV14 to TRBJ2-3; D ambiguous. V was shortened by 4 bases and J by 9 bases, with 14 bases between the two germline ends. CDR3 size: 13 residues. Germline CDR1 is SGHDN and CDR2 is FVKESK. CDR3 protein: CASSPEPGLTQYF. CDR3 DNA sequence: TGTGCCAGCAGCCCCGAACCAGGATTGACGCAGTATTTT.

V and J are TRBV5-1 and TRBJ1-1; possible D gene TRBD1, 5 bases. Trimming removed 4 bases from V and 0 bases from J, with 13 bases in between. The germline CDR1 and CDR2 sequences are SGHRS and YFSETQ. The CDR3 extends over 15 amino acids. For the CDR3, the DNA is TGCGCCAGCAGCCCTCAGGGTCACCTGAACACTGAAGCTTTCTTT. Translating it yields CASSPQGHLNTEAFF. Combining the CDR3 with reference TRBV5-1 and TRBJ1-1 gives the whole variable domain KAGVTQTPRYLIKTRGQQVTLSCSPISGHRSVSWYQQTPGQGLQFLFEYFSETQRNKGNFPGRFSGRQFSNSRSEMNVSTLELGDSALYLCASSPQGHLNTEAFFGQGTRLTVV.

The chain recombines TRBV6-1 with TRBJ2-1; 10 bases line up with TRBD2. CDR3 length: 15 amino acids. Trimming took 1 base from V and 9 from J; bases not matched to a gene: 6. Looked up from germline, CDR1 is MNHNS and CDR2 is SASEGT. The CDR3 here is CASSEEVAGGGEQFF. The CDR3 nucleotides read TGTGCCAGCAGTGAAGAAGTAGCGGGAGGAGGTGAGCAGTTCTTC.

This chain connects TRBV11-2 to TRBJ1-4; TRBD1 agrees at 8 bases. This CDR3 is built from 15 residues. The V segment lost 5 bases and the J segment 3 bases; nucleotides outside the gene matches: 5. Germline CDR1 is SGHAT and CDR2 is FQNNGV. The CDR3 nucleotides read TGTGCCAGCAGCCTCCGACAGGGGCCTAATGAAAAACTGTTTTTT. Amino acid sequence: CASSLRQGPNEKLFF. The full variable domain, rest sourced from reference TRBV11-2 and TRBJ1-4, is EAGVAQSPRYKIIEKRQSVAFWCNPISGHATLYWYQQILGQGPKLLIQFQNNGVVDDSQLPKDRFSAERLKGVDSTLKIQPAKLEDSAVYLCASSLRQGPNEKLFFGSGTQLSVL.

This chain uses TRBV4-2 with TRBJ2-3, with a tentative D call TRBD2 (6 bases). V lost 0 bases, J lost 6 bases, and 13 bases lay in between. This CDR3 has 15 amino acids. Looked up from germline, CDR1 is LGHNA and CDR2 is YNFKEQ. The CDR3: CASSQDSREGDTQYF. The CDR3, as DNA: TGTGCCAGCAGCCAAGATTCGCGGGAAGGGGATACGCAGTATTTT.

The chain is built from TRBV25-1 and TRBJ2-5; TRBD1 matches 7 bases. V trimming: 4 bases; J trimming: 2 bases; junction bases outside the gene matches: 7. The CDR3 is 15 residues long. The germline CDR1 and CDR2 sequences are MGHDK and SYGVNS. The CDR3 DNA is TGTGCCAGCAGTGCCCCAACAGGGGAGCAAGAGACCCAGTACTTC. It encodes CASSAPTGEQETQYF.

The chain links TRBV9 to TRBJ1-5; maybe TRBD1 (5 bases). Trimming left V 4 bases short and J 1 base short, with 15 bases between. Germline lookup yields CDR1 SGDLS and CDR2 YYNGEE. This CDR3 is built from 16 residues. This CDR3 is CASSPGMGASNQPQHF. The CDR3 nucleotides read TGTGCCAGCAGCCCAGGGATGGGTGCGAGCAATCAGCCCCAGCATTTT. Supplemented by reference TRBV9 and TRBJ1-5, the full variable domain reads DSGVTQTPKHLITATGQRVTLRCSPRSGDLSVYWYQQSLDQGLQFLIQYYNGEERAKGNILERFSAQQFPDLHSELNLSSLELGDSALYFCASSPGMGASNQPQHFGDGTRLSIL.

The chain joins TRBV19 to TRBJ1-2; 11 bases align to TRBD1. Germline lookup yields CDR1 LNHDA and CDR2 SQIVND (reference sequence). The CDR3 is made up of 14 amino acids. Trimming cost V 5 bases and J 5 bases; bases outside gene matches: 4. For the CDR3, the DNA is TGTGCCAGTAGTGGGGGACAGGGGGGTTATGGCTACACCTTC. Translating gives CASSGGQGGYGYTF.

The chain is built from TRBV14 and TRBJ2-7, with a weak D call TRBD2 (6 bases). Germline V gene data show CDR1 as SGHDN and CDR2 as FVKESK. V was shortened by 4 bases and J by 5 bases, with 12 bases between the two germline ends. The CDR3 covers 13 residues. CDR3 loop: CASSLGTWDEQYF. CDR3 bases: TGTGCCAGCAGCCTGGGGACTTGGGACGAGCAGTACTTC.

The rearrangement joins TRBV5-1 to TRBJ2-5; possible D gene TRBD2, 6 bases. This CDR3 region has 14 residues. V dropped 3 bases and J dropped 9 bases, with 18 bases sitting between them. The germline CDR1 and CDR2 sequences are SGHRS and YFSETQ. The CDR3 sequence: CASSSDGGTGSQYF. The CDR3 nucleotides are TGCGCCAGCAGCTCGGACGGCGGGACGGGGTCCCAGTACTTC. Full variable domain (outside the CDR3, taken from reference TRBV5-1 and TRBJ2-5): KAGVTQTPRYLIKTRGQQVTLSCSPISGHRSVSWYQQTPGQGLQFLFEYFSETQRNKGNFPGRFSGRQFSNSRSEMNVSTLELGDSALYLCASSSDGGTGSQYFGPGTRLLVL.

The V and J genes are TRBV30 and TRBJ2-1, with D unclear. V dropped 5 bases and J dropped 4 bases, with 9 bases sitting between them. There are 12 residues in the CDR3. Germline assignment: CDR1 GTSNPN and CDR2 SVGIG (reference sequence). The DNA for the CDR3 is TGTGCCTGGTGTCCGGGTTACAATGAGCAGTTCTTC. Its translation: CAWCPGYNEQFF.

This chain uses TRBV5-4 with TRBJ1-2; 9 bases align to TRBD1. The CDR3 loop spans 15 amino acids. With 2 bases clipped from V and 4 bases from J, the junction kept 6 bases outside the gene matches. In germline, CDR1 is SGHNT, CDR2 YYREEE (reference sequence). CDR3 in amino acids: CASSFAGTGTYGYTF. CDR3 nucleotide sequence: TGTGCCAGCAGCTTCGCCGGGACAGGGACCTATGGCTACACCTTC.

The CDR3 bases are TGTGCCAGCAGTCCCCCTCCCCTTCGGAGCGCTTACACCGGGGAGCTGTTTTTT. Protein product: CASSPPPLRSAYTGELFF. The J gene is TRBJ2-2, the V gene TRBV25-1; D call uncertain. Trimming took 5 bases from V and 3 from J, leaving 22 bases between them. This CDR3 is built from 18 residues. Germline V gene sequence: CDR1 MGHDK, CDR2 SYGVNS.